Sequencing of this TCR beta chain was carried out in a study of T-cell memory formation after mild COVID-19. Study in general: Among the donors, TCR clusters were largely specific to each donor.

TCR alpha and TCR beta cDNA libraries carrying sample barcodes and UMIs were produced by 5'RACE using constant-segment primers. TCRdb re-derived calls from the 5' RACE reads in MiXCR, one entry per CDR3 protein. The top ten clones hold about 8.8% of a sample with hundreds of thousands of distinct CDR3 sequences, 20% of them seen once. This receptor was taken from an adult woman who had mild COVID-19 (a few samples of this study predate the infection). Cell type and time point are not known. The sequenced material came from PBMCs or a T cell subset sorted from them (not recorded which).

The CDR3 DNA is TGCAGTGCTAGTCCGGGACAGCTCACAGATACGCAGTATTTT. It specifies CSASPGQLTDTQYF. The V call is TRBV20-1, the J call TRBJ2-3; 7 bases map to TRBD1. The CDR3 extends over 14 amino acids. The V and J ends lost 3 bases and 2 bases, in that order; junction bases with no gene match: 5. CDR1 is DFQATT, CDR2 SNEGSKA, per germline (reference sequence).